What follows are 17 T cell receptor beta chains derived from one specimen sequenced in a study of blood T cells in healthy people across ages. The second PCR ran about 7 to 12 cycles with a sample-barcoded 5' primer and J-beta primers. TCRdb reprocessed the 5' RACE reads with MiXCR, giving one entry per CDR3 protein. This sample carries just over 800,000 distinct CDR3 sequences, about 59% of them seen once, and the ten largest clones take around 30%. The sequenced sample consisted of blood. The receptors were gathered from a man in his thirties or forties in good health.

This clonotype showed up just once. The rearrangement joins TRBV20-1 to TRBJ2-5, with unresolved D. V was trimmed by 5 bases and J by 1 base, leaving 8 bases between them. The germline CDR1 and CDR2 sequences are DFQATT and SNEGSKA (reference sequence). There are 12 residues in the CDR3. CDR3: CSALGFQETQYF. The CDR3 DNA reads TGCAGTGCTCTGGGCTTCCAAGAGACCCAGTACTTC.

The chain is built from TRBV29-1 and TRBJ2-1, with 9 bases lining up with TRBD1. The trim removed 6 bases at V and 7 bases at J, leaving 7 bases unmatched. This CDR3 is built from 13 residues. Germline-derived CDR1 and CDR2 are SQVTM and ANQGSEA. The CDR3 sequence: CSVPGQGRNEQFF. The DNA for the CDR3 is TGCAGCGTCCCGGGACAGGGTAGGAATGAGCAGTTCTTC.

The sample holds one count of this clonotype. The chain is built from TRBV6-6 and TRBJ2-4; a possible D gene is TRBD2 (7 bases). Trimming shortened V by 6 bases and J by 0 bases, and 15 bases separated the two germline ends. This CDR3 spans 16 amino acids. The germline V gene has CDR1 MNHNY and CDR2 SVGAGI (reference sequence). DNA of the CDR3: TGTGCCAGCAGCCAAGGGGGGGACCTAGCCAAAAACATTCAGTACTTC. Protein: CASSQGGDLAKNIQYF.

This clonotype was observed a handful of times. This rearrangement joins TRBV3-1 to TRBJ1-4, with D perhaps TRBD1 (6 bases). V dropped 1 base and J dropped 2 bases, with 8 bases sitting between them. The germline gives CDR1 LGHDT, CDR2 YNNKEL (reference sequence). This CDR3 contains 15 residues. Here the CDR3 reads CASSQGGHTNEKLFF. In nucleotides, the CDR3 is TGTGCCAGCAGCCAAGGGGGGCACACTAATGAAAAACTGTTTTTT.

This sequence joins TRBV7-9 and TRBJ2-3, with 8 bases lining up with TRBD2. CDR1 and CDR2 (germline): SEHNR, FQNEAQ (reference sequence). This CDR3 is 17 amino acids long. The V gene end was trimmed by 5 bases and the J gene end by 2 bases; junction bases not matched to a gene: 12. The CDR3 DNA follows: TGTGCCAGCAGCCCCTCTTGGATAGCGGGGTCCACAGATACGCAGTATTTT. Translation gives CASSPSWIAGSTDTQYF. Looking up the rest from reference TRBV7-9 and TRBJ2-3 gives the full variable domain: DTGVSQNPRHKITKRGQNVTFRCDPISEHNRLYWYRQTLGQGPEFLTYFQNEAQLEKSRLLSDRFSAERPKGSFSTLEIQRTEQGDSAMYLCASSPSWIAGSTDTQYFGPGTRLTVL.

CDR3 region: CASSGGGASYNEQFF. CDR3 DNA sequence: TGCGCCAGCAGTGGCGGGGGGGCCTCCTACAATGAGCAGTTCTTC. This sequence joins TRBV5-1 and TRBJ2-1; the match to TRBD2 covers 9 bases. Germline CDR1 SGHRS, CDR2 YFSETQ. The CDR3 totals 15 residues. V shed 5 bases, J shed 0 bases, and the junction held 3 bases outside the gene matches.

This clonotype was seen only a few times. The chain uses TRBV20-1 and TRBJ2-5; the match to TRBD2 covers 13 bases. The last part of the DNA fits TRBJ2-7 better; the J call may be wrong. The germline CDR1 and CDR2 sequences are DFQATT and SNEGSKA (reference sequence). The CDR3 extends over 16 amino acids. CDR3 DNA: TGCAGTGCTAGTAGGACTAGCGGGGGTGATCGAAACGAGCAGTACTTC. Protein product: CSASRTSGGDRNEQYF.

The chain links TRBV20-1 to TRBJ2-5; TRBD2 is a possible D gene (6 bases). Trimming removed 3 bases at V and 4 bases at J, with 15 bases between. Germline V gene data show CDR1 as DFQATT and CDR2 as SNEGSKA (reference sequence). The CDR3 contains 14 residues. As DNA, the CDR3 is TGCAGTGCTAGGGTGGCTAGCGCAGGAGAGACCCAGTACTTC. Translation: CSARVASAGETQYF.

This clonotype was recorded many times. CDR3 DNA: TGCAGCGTCAAGCGGGGGCCCTACGAGCAGTACTTC. Translated, it gives CSVKRGPYEQYF. The chain combines TRBV29-1 with TRBJ2-7, with 8 bases fitting TRBD2. Germline trimming cut 6 bases from V and 2 bases from J; bases unmatched to any gene: 3. The CDR3 spans 12 residues. CDR1 is SQVTM and CDR2 is ANQGSEA in the germline V gene.

V and J are TRBV2 and TRBJ2-1, with 8 bases lining up with TRBD2. CDR3 size: 15 residues. Trimming cost V 2 bases and J 7 bases; bases outside gene matches: 7. The germline CDR1 and CDR2 sequences are SNHLY and FYNNEI. CDR3: CASSEMRGARNEQFF. Here the CDR3 DNA reads TGTGCCAGCAGTGAAATGCGGGGGGCCAGAAATGAGCAGTTCTTC.

On this clonotype itself: A much more abundant neighbour one base away suggests this may be a read error. In nucleotides, the CDR3 is TGTGCCAGCAGTTTATTTTATGAGCAGTTCTTC. It yields the protein CASSLFYEQFF. The V gene is TRBV12-3 or TRBV12-4, the J gene TRBJ2-1, with D uncertain. V lost 2 bases and J lost 8, with 4 bases in between. The CDR3 extends over 11 amino acids.

The chain uses TRBV20-1 and TRBJ1-4; TRBD1 matches at 8 bases. This CDR3 has 14 amino acids. Germline lookup yields CDR1 DFQATT and CDR2 SNEGSKA (reference sequence). Trimming cost V 0 bases and J 7 bases; bases outside gene matches: 4. The CDR3 loop is CSAREDTGGEKLFF. The CDR3 nucleotides are TGCAGTGCTAGAGAGGACACAGGGGGTGAAAAACTGTTTTTT.

Here the CDR3 DNA reads TGCAGTGCTAGGGGTACAAAGTACCAAGAGACCCAGTACTTC. Translated: CSARGTKYQETQYF. The chain links TRBV20-1 to TRBJ2-5; D gene unclear. The CDR3 is made up of 14 amino acids. V shed 3 bases and J shed 0 bases, with 11 bases lying between them. Germline V gene lookup returns CDR1 DFQATT and CDR2 SNEGSKA (reference sequence).

The CDR3 DNA reads as TGTGCCAGCAGAGTTAGGGGGCCGGGCAATCAGCCCCAGCATTTT. The encoded protein is CASRVRGPGNQPQHF. The V gene is TRBV6-1, the J gene TRBJ1-5; 7 nucleotides match TRBD1. CDR3 length equals 15 residues. Germline CDR1 MNHNS, CDR2 SASEGT. V shed 6 bases and J 2 bases; nucleotides not matched to a gene: 7.

This clonotype was recorded a few times. The chain uses TRBV5-5 and TRBJ1-1; the D gene is possibly TRBD1 (5 bases). CDR1 is SGHKS, CDR2 YYEKEE, per germline (reference sequence). The CDR3 is 16 amino acids. V shed 0 bases and J shed 1 base, with 13 bases lying between them. The CDR3 region has the DNA TGTGCCAGCAGCTTGGGGGATTACGGACAGAACACTGAAGCTTTCTTT. Amino acid sequence: CASSLGDYGQNTEAFF. Filled out from reference TRBV5-5 and TRBJ1-1, the complete variable domain reads DAGVTQSPTHLIKTRGQQVTLRCSPISGHKSVSWYQQVLGQGPQFIFQYYEKEERGRGNFPDRFSARQFPNYSSELNVNALLLGDSALYLCASSLGDYGQNTEAFFGQGTRLTVV.

The DNA of the CDR3 is TGTGCCAGCAGTTACCCGGCCAAAAAAGGGGACGACGAGCAGTACTTC. This translates into CASSYPAKKGDDEQYF. V is TRBV6-6 and J is TRBJ2-4, with D perhaps matching TRBD1 or TRBD2 (5 bases each). The J call is doubtful: the DNA matches TRBJ2-7 better. The CDR3 has 16 residues. Germline loops: CDR1 MNHNY, CDR2 SVGAGI (reference sequence).

V gene TRBV12-3 or TRBV12-4 combines with J gene TRBJ2-4; 7 nucleotides line up with TRBD1. The CDR3 contains 18 residues. Trimming cost V 4 bases and J 4 bases; bases outside gene matches: 16. The CDR3 loop is CASSSGQVGVLPKNIQYF. CDR3 coding DNA: TGTGCCAGCAGTTCCGGACAGGTGGGCGTGTTGCCAAAAAACATTCAGTACTTC.